Each of the 32 T cell receptor beta chains below was sequenced from the same sample in a study of blood T cell repertoires in COVID-19. The data were produced by immunoSEQ multiplex PCR, yet TCRdb's version contains in-frame clones alone and is incomplete. This repertoire shows some 98,000 clones, approximately 82% found once; its top ten account for around 9.9%. The material sequenced was peripheral blood. Source of these receptors: a man between 65 and 85 years old with active or convalescent COVID-19.

V usage is TRBV2 and J usage is TRBJ2-6, with a possible D match to TRBD1 (6 bases). Germline assignment: CDR1 SNHLY and CDR2 FYNNEI. V was trimmed by 6 bases and J by 3 bases, leaving 12 bases between them. The CDR3 length is 15 residues. CDR3 sequence (DNA): TGTGCCAGCAGCAGTGACAGGTTTGGGGCCAACGTCCTGACTTTC. It is translated as CASSSDRFGANVLTF.

V is TRBV4-1 and J is TRBJ2-5; 9 bases fit TRBD2. J lost 1 base, V lost 0 bases, and 3 bases had no gene match. This CDR3 contains 16 residues. The germline V gene has CDR1 MGHRA and CDR2 YSYEKL. The CDR3 region is CASSQDPAGGQETQYF. In nucleotides, the CDR3 is TGCGCCAGCAGCCAAGACCCAGCGGGGGGCCAAGAGACCCAGTACTTC.

This chain joins TRBV19 and TRBJ2-5; D is ambiguous. This CDR3 comprises 12 residues. In germline, CDR1 is LNHDA, CDR2 SQIVND (reference sequence). The V and J ends lost 7 bases and 4 bases respectively, with 10 bases between them. The CDR3 loop is CASNNVGETQYF. Written as DNA, the CDR3 is TGTGCCAGTAACAACGTTGGAGAGACCCAGTACTTC.

The chain uses TRBV7-8 and TRBJ2-7, with D unclear. The CDR3 has 13 residues. Trimming took 1 base from V and 3 from J, leaving 7 bases between them. Germline CDR1 is SGHVS and CDR2 is FQNEAQ. CDR3 nucleotides: TGTGCCAGCAGCTTAGACAGAAACTACGAGCAGTACTTC. It translates to CASSLDRNYEQYF. The variable domain in full, with the rest retrieved from reference TRBV7-8 and TRBJ2-7, is GAGVSQSPRYKVAKRGQDVALRCDPISGHVSLFWYQQALGQGPEFLTYFQNEAQLDKSGLPSDRFFAERPEGSVSTLKIQRTQQEDSAVYLCASSLDRNYEQYFGPGTRLTVT.

This chain joins TRBV6-5 and TRBJ2-3; 7 bases match TRBD2. The CDR3 has 15 amino acids. Germline V gives CDR1 MNHEY, CDR2 SVGAGI. V lost 2 bases and J lost 2; bases outside the gene matches: 4. The CDR3 nucleotides read TGTGCCAGCAGTTACGTGAGCGGGGTCACAGATACGCAGTATTTT. This gives the protein CASSYVSGVTDTQYF.

The CDR3 nucleotides read TGCGCCAGCAGCCCGGACAAGGGGAGGCGTGAGAACATTCAGTACTTC. Its protein is CASSPDKGRRENIQYF. This chain connects TRBV5-1 to TRBJ2-4; D is perhaps TRBD2 (6 bases). Between the trimmed V and J ends, which lost 4 bases and 7 bases, there was a span of 21 bases. CDR3 length: 16 amino acids. Germline CDR1 SGHRS, CDR2 YFSETQ.

The chain combines TRBV5-8 with TRBJ1-4; D is possibly TRBD1 (5 bases). Trimming shortened V by 1 base and J by 8 bases, and 12 bases separated the two germline ends. CDR3 length: 14 residues. Germline V gives CDR1 SGHTS, CDR2 YDEGEE. CDR3 nucleotides: TGTGCCAGCAGCTTGAGGGGAGGAATAGAAAAACTGTTTTTT. This gives the protein CASSLRGGIEKLFF.

This clone was counted once. The chain uses TRBV7-2 and TRBJ2-2; unclear D gene. Germline CDR1 SGHTA, CDR2 FQGNSA. The V end lost 5 bases, the J end lost 3 bases, and 4 bases lay between the germline ends. The CDR3 is 12 amino acids. DNA for the CDR3: TGTGCCAGCAGCACTTACACCGGGGAGCTGTTTTTT. Translating gives CASSTYTGELFF.

The gene calls are TRBV5-1 and TRBJ1-4; D is unclear. V was clipped by 1 base and J by 7 bases, with 14 bases between them. This CDR3 has 15 amino acids. CDR1 and CDR2 (germline): SGHRS, YFSETQ. CDR3 sequence reads: CASSLRSGESEKLFF. The CDR3 DNA sequence: TGCGCCAGCAGCTTGCGTTCCGGGGAGAGTGAAAAACTGTTTTTT.

The chain joins TRBV7-2 to TRBJ2-3, with 14 bases fitting TRBD2. Per the germline V gene, CDR1 is SGHTA and CDR2 is FQGNSA. Trimming cost V 4 bases and J 7 bases; bases outside gene matches: 4. This CDR3 spans 15 amino acids. The chain's CDR3 is CASSSTSGGAHTQYF. The CDR3 DNA sequence: TGTGCCAGCAGCTCGACTAGCGGGGGGGCCCATACGCAGTATTTT.

This clone was seen only once. This sequence joins TRBV7-9 and TRBJ2-1; weak D call: TRBD2 (6 bases). CDR3 length: 14 amino acids. The V end lost 8 bases, the J end lost 2 bases, and 13 bases lay between the germline ends. From germline, CDR1 is SEHNR and CDR2 FQNEAQ (reference sequence). This CDR3 is CASLTSFAYNEQFF. The DNA of the CDR3 is TGTGCCAGCCTCACTAGCTTCGCCTACAATGAGCAGTTCTTC.

The table lists this clone with a few counts. The rearrangement links TRBV4-1 to TRBJ2-7; the D gene is possibly TRBD2 (6 bases). This CDR3 comprises 15 residues. V was shortened by 1 base and J by 0 bases, with 10 bases between the two germline ends. Germline-derived CDR1 and CDR2 are MGHRA and YSYEKL. The CDR3 is CASSQVAVLSYEQYF. The CDR3, as DNA: TGCGCCAGCAGCCAAGTAGCGGTCCTCTCCTACGAGCAGTACTTC.

This clone was seen only a few times. This chain uses TRBV5-1 with TRBJ2-5; weak D call: TRBD2 (5 bases). Looked up from germline, CDR1 is SGHRS and CDR2 is YFSETQ. This CDR3 spans 16 amino acids. V lost 0 bases and J 4 bases, leaving 16 bases between the germline ends. The CDR3 DNA reads TGCGCCAGCAGCTTGGCCGTTTCGGGGAACGGAGAGACCCAGTACTTC. Translation: CASSLAVSGNGETQYF.

The genes are TRBV19 and TRBJ2-6; D is perhaps TRBD1 (6 bases). The CDR3 extends over 15 amino acids. Germline V lookup: CDR1 LNHDA, CDR2 SQIVND (reference sequence). Trimming shortened V by 5 bases and J by 2 bases, and 10 bases separated the two germline ends. CDR3 region: CASSFRQAGANVLTF. The DNA for the CDR3 is TGTGCCAGTAGTTTCAGACAGGCTGGGGCCAACGTCCTGACTTTC.

This chain uses TRBV5-1 with TRBJ2-1, with 8 bases matching TRBD2. The CDR3 covers 15 residues. The ends lost 3 bases at V and 6 bases at J; junction bases unmatched: 8. Per the germline V gene, CDR1 is SGHRS and CDR2 is YFSETQ. The CDR3 loop is CASSYTGGASNEQFF. CDR3 nucleotides: TGCGCCAGCAGCTACACCGGGGGGGCCAGCAATGAGCAGTTCTTC.

V is TRBV7-9 and J is TRBJ1-2; no definite D call. The CDR3 has 16 residues. The V gene's germline CDR1 is SEHNR and CDR2 FQNEAQ (reference sequence). V gave up 0 bases and J gave up 0 bases, with 11 bases separating them. The CDR3 nucleotides are TGTGCCAGCAGCTTAGCCTCGGGAGCTTCTAACTATGGCTACACCTTC. It encodes CASSLASGASNYGYTF.

This clone was seen just once. The V and J genes are TRBV15 and TRBJ2-3; maybe TRBD1 (6 bases). Trimming shortened V by 5 bases and J by 1 base, and 10 bases separated the two germline ends. The CDR3 contains 14 residues. CDR1 is LNHNV, CDR2 YYDKDF, per germline (reference sequence). CDR3 amino acids: CATSLKGGTDTQYF. The CDR3 nucleotides read TGTGCCACCAGCCTAAAGGGGGGCACAGATACGCAGTATTTT.

The chain joins TRBV20-1 to TRBJ1-2; 7 bases agree with TRBD1. The CDR3 runs to 16 residues. The germline V gene encodes CDR1 DFQATT and CDR2 SNEGSKA (reference sequence). The trim removed 6 bases at V and 0 bases at J, leaving 13 bases unmatched. The CDR3 protein is CSASRGGGSANYGYTF. CDR3 in DNA: TGCAGTGCAAGTAGAGGGGGCGGATCAGCTAACTATGGCTACACCTTC.

This clone has only a few counts. The chain has TRBV15 and TRBJ1-3; D perhaps matches TRBD1 (6 bases). Germline V lookup: CDR1 LNHNV, CDR2 YYDKDF (reference sequence). The CDR3 consists of 16 residues. Trimming removed 5 bases at V and 6 bases at J, with 20 bases between. The DNA of the CDR3 is TGTGCCACCAGCGACCGGCAGGGGCAGGGTAAAAACACCATATATTTT. This sequence encodes CATSDRQGQGKNTIYF.

This clone was detected only once. This chain joins TRBV5-1 and TRBJ2-3, with D tentatively TRBD2 (6 bases). V was cut by 4 bases and J by 2 bases, with 14 bases left in between. The CDR3 is 15 residues long. In germline, CDR1 is SGHRS, CDR2 YFSETQ. The CDR3 sequence: CASSLPWGDTDTQYF. CDR3 nucleotide sequence: TGCGCCAGCAGCCTCCCTTGGGGGGACACAGATACGCAGTATTTT.

V and J are TRBV6-6 and TRBJ2-3; D unclear. The germline V and J ends were trimmed by 2 bases and 3 bases, with 3 bases remaining between them. The CDR3 is 12 amino acids. Germline-derived CDR1 and CDR2 are MNHNY and SVGAGI (reference sequence). The CDR3 sequence: CASSYLTDTQYF. Here the CDR3 DNA reads TGTGCCAGCAGTTACCTTACAGATACGCAGTATTTT.

The chain carries TRBV28 and TRBJ1-6, with TRBD1 matching 11 bases. The germline gives CDR1 MDHEN, CDR2 SYDVKM. The trim removed 10 bases at V and 13 bases at J, leaving 12 bases unmatched. This CDR3 comprises 14 residues. The CDR3 protein is CATCPGTGGFPLHF. The CDR3, as DNA: TGTGCCACCTGTCCCGGGACAGGGGGATTTCCCCTCCACTTT.

This clone has only a few counts. V is TRBV10-3 and J is TRBJ1-2; TRBD1 matches at 9 bases. The CDR3 covers 11 residues. CDR1 is ENHRY, CDR2 SYGVKD, per germline. The J segment lost 8 bases and the V segment lost 6 bases, leaving 1 base of the junction unmatched. CDR3 bases: TGTGCCATCAGCGGACAGGGGGGCTACACCTTC. Translation: CAISGQGGYTF.

The chain recombines TRBV24-1 with TRBJ2-3; D perhaps matches TRBD1 (5 bases). The length of the CDR3 is 14 residues. Trimming took 4 bases from V and 4 from J, leaving 11 bases between them. Germline V gene sequence: CDR1 KGHDR, CDR2 SFDVKD. CDR3 amino acids: CATSEGVGADTQYF. Here the CDR3 DNA reads TGTGCCACCAGTGAAGGGGTAGGGGCAGATACGCAGTATTTT.

The chain is built from TRBV12-3 or TRBV12-4 and TRBJ2-5, with a tentative D call TRBD2 (6 bases). Trimming left V 6 bases short and J 5 bases short, with 13 bases between. The CDR3 spans 13 residues. DNA for the CDR3: TGTGCCAGCAGGCCAACTAGCTCGGAGACCCAGTACTTC. Translated: CASRPTSSETQYF.

The V gene is TRBV19, the J gene TRBJ2-5; unclear D gene. The V and J ends lost 0 bases and 4 bases respectively, with 9 bases between them. Germline V CDR1 and CDR2: LNHDA, SQIVND (reference sequence). The CDR3 extends over 14 amino acids. The CDR3, as DNA: TGTGCCAGTAGTATAGAATCTGGTAGAGAGACCCAGTACTTC. Its protein product is CASSIESGRETQYF. Based on the CDR3 plus reference TRBV19 and TRBJ2-5, the full variable domain is DGGITQSPKYLFRKEGQNVTLSCEQNLNHDAMYWYRQDPGQGLRLIYYSQIVNDFQKGDIAEGYSVSREKKESFPLTVTSAQKNPTAFYLCASSIESGRETQYFGPGTRLLVL.

This sequence joins TRBV11-2 and TRBJ2-1; 7 nucleotides match TRBD2. Germline V gives CDR1 SGHAT, CDR2 FQNNGV. V lost 2 bases to trimming and J lost 10 bases; unmatched junction nucleotides: 2. The length of the CDR3 is 12 residues. The CDR3 region is CASSLRGDEQFF. The CDR3 DNA reads as TGTGCCAGCAGCTTACGGGGGGACGAGCAGTTCTTC. Supplemented by reference TRBV11-2 and TRBJ2-1, the full variable domain reads EAGVAQSPRYKIIEKRQSVAFWCNPISGHATLYWYQQILGQGPKLLIQFQNNGVVDDSQLPKDRFSAERLKGVDSTLKIQPAKLEDSAVYLCASSLRGDEQFFGPGTRLTVL.

The chain joins TRBV5-1 to TRBJ1-2; 8 nucleotides align to TRBD1. Germline-derived CDR1 and CDR2 are SGHRS and YFSETQ. With V trimmed by 2 bases and J by 7 bases, 7 bases remained unmatched. The CDR3 is 14 residues long. The CDR3 DNA follows: TGCGCCAGCAGCTTACCGGGACAGGTCGTTGGCTACACCTTC. Translating it yields CASSLPGQVVGYTF.

The chain recombines TRBV5-4 with TRBJ2-2, with 8 nucleotides matching TRBD2. CDR3 size: 16 residues. Germline CDR1 and CDR2: SGHNT and YYREEE (reference sequence). V shed 0 bases, J shed 5 bases, and the junction held 6 bases outside the gene matches. CDR3 sequence reads: CASSLESGGPTGELFF. DNA for the CDR3: TGTGCCAGCAGCTTGGAGTCGGGGGGGCCGACCGGGGAGCTGTTTTTT.

The chain has TRBV2 and TRBJ2-3; 8 bases line up with TRBD2. V trimming: 2 bases; J trimming: 6 bases; junction bases outside the gene matches: 13. Germline assignment: CDR1 SNHLY and CDR2 FYNNEI. CDR3 length: 17 amino acids. In DNA, the CDR3 is TGTGCCAGCAGTGAATCCCAGCGGGGGAGGGGGAGTGATACGCAGTATTTT. Residues: CASSESQRGRGSDTQYF.

The chain is built from TRBV29-1 and TRBJ2-5; 9 bases fit TRBD1. The V gene's germline CDR1 is SQVTM and CDR2 ANQGSEA. The CDR3 loop spans 13 amino acids. V was pared by 7 bases and J by 1 base, with 4 bases of the junction left unmatched. The CDR3 loop reads CSGGQGTQETQYF. CDR3 DNA sequence: TGCAGCGGCGGACAGGGGACCCAAGAGACCCAGTACTTC.

The chain recombines TRBV27 with TRBJ1-5, with a tentative D call TRBD1 (6 bases). Trimming took off 3 bases at V and 11 bases at J, with 23 bases between the two ends. Germline V gene lookup returns CDR1 MNHEY and CDR2 SMNVEV (reference sequence). There are 16 residues in the CDR3. Written as DNA, the CDR3 is TGTGCCAGCAGTTTCACGGGGACGAGGGGGATCAAGGCCCAGCATTTT. It is translated as CASSFTGTRGIKAQHF.